This T cell receptor (beta chain) was sequenced during a study of patients and donors after allogeneic stem cell transplantation. Only a few counts were recorded for this clonotype. TCRdb ran MiXCR on the RT-PCR reads and lists one entry per CDR3 protein. This table holds some 90,000 distinct CDR3 sequences, about 48% found once. The CDR3 loop spans 13 amino acids. V was clipped by 2 bases and J by 5 bases, with 9 bases between them. Germline values: CDR1 MDHEN, CDR2 SYDVKM. The sequencing sample was made of blood, either unsorted or a sorted T cell fraction (not recorded which). This receptor was taken from a human donor who was either an allogeneic HSCT recipient or a stem cell or donor lymphocyte infusion donor (not recorded which). It is not recorded whose cells these are; they may come from a transplant donor. The chain employs TRBV28 and TRBJ1-1, with no clear D. For the CDR3, the DNA is TGTGCCAGCAGTTTAGGGTATGCGACTGAAGCTTTCTTT. Its translation: CASSLGYATEAFF.